This TCR beta chain comes out of a study of neurological immune-mediated disorders. Study details: Of the 34 patients with multiple sclerosis, about 31 had relapsing-remitting MS, whereas the remaining 3 had secondary progressive MS. Study-wide points: According to phylogenetic grouping, one related-CDR3 cluster, a possible signature, contained the repertoires of 18 of 34 multiple sclerosis patients.

V lost 3 bases to trimming and J lost 12 bases, with 12 bases between them. Germline-derived CDR1 and CDR2 are MNHEY and SMNVEV (reference sequence). This CDR3 is 11 amino acids long. In this sample, this clonotype turned up many times. The antigen is unknown. cDNA was made by 5'RACE with 10-nucleotide random UMIs. TCRdb used MiXCR to reprocess the 5' RACE reads, holding one entry per CDR3 protein. The sample shows about 70,000 distinct CDR3 sequences, 4.8% of them seen only once. The J gene is TRBJ2-7, the V gene TRBV27; tentatively, D is TRBD1 (5 bases). The receptor's source is a woman between 70 and 85 years old with multiple sclerosis. Sequencing used PBMCs. The CDR3 sequence: CASSLARVLYF. CDR3 nucleotides: TGTGCCAGCAGTTTGGCCAGGGTGTTGTACTTC.